These 16 T cell receptor beta chains share one sample of origin, sequenced in a study of T cell clonality in common variable immunodeficiency. The repertoire was sequenced with immunoSEQ multiplex PCR; TCRdb's copy has only in-frame clones and lacks some. The sample presents 45,000 to 60,000 clones, none singletons. Input material: peripheral blood mononuclear cells. Receptors were obtained from a person aged 18-69 years in good health.

This clone was recorded many times. The CDR3 is cut off 3 residues early in the read; its end comes from the germline J gene. The chain links TRBV20-1 to TRBJ1-4; TRBD1 aligns across 9 bases. The V and J ends lost 4 bases and 7 bases, in that order; junction bases with no gene match: 10. The CDR3 sequence is 15 residues long. Germline V gene sequence: CDR1 DFQATT, CDR2 SNEGSKA (reference sequence). The CDR3 is CSATRPGTGPEKLFF. The sequenced part of the CDR3 DNA is TGCAGTGCTACACGACCCGGGACAGGGCCTGAAAAA.

This clone was observed at least ten times. The read terminates 3 residues ahead of where the CDR3 ends, so the germline J gene completes it. The V gene is TRBV7-2, the J gene TRBJ2-7, with D maybe TRBD2 (5 bases). V lost 6 bases to trimming and J lost 3 bases, with 6 bases between them. Looked up from germline, CDR1 is SGHTA and CDR2 is FQGNSA. The CDR3 runs to 11 residues. The CDR3 sequence: CASRLVYEQYF. The sequenced CDR3 bases are TGTGCCAGCAGACTAGTCTACGAG.

This clone was seen at least ten times. The missing CDR3 end, 3 residues past where the read stops, is filled in from the germline J gene. The J gene is TRBJ2-3, the V gene TRBV28; D is uncertain. The CDR3 totals 15 residues. Germline assignment: CDR1 MDHEN and CDR2 SYDVKM. Trimming took off 4 bases at V and 1 base at J, with 12 bases between the two ends. This CDR3 reads CASSSPWAGTDTQYF. The sequenced part of the CDR3 DNA is TGTGCCAGCAGTTCCCCCTGGGCAGGCACAGATACG. Full variable domain (rest looked up from reference TRBV28 and TRBJ2-3): DVKVTQSSRYLVKRTGEKVFLECVQDMDHENMFWYRQDPGLGLRLIYFSYDVKMKEKGDIPEGYSVSREKKERFSLILESASTNQTSMYLCASSSPWAGTDTQYFGPGTRLTVL.

This clone was seen many times. Read coverage stops 3 residues before the CDR3 terminus; the germline J gene supplies the remainder. The J gene is TRBJ1-1, the V gene TRBV19, with D possibly matching TRBD1 (5 bases). The CDR3 is 13 residues long. Germline V lookup: CDR1 LNHDA, CDR2 SQIVND (reference sequence). Between the trimmed V and J ends, which lost 5 bases and 1 base, there was a span of 8 bases. CDR3 DNA, as far as it was read: TGTGCCAGTAGTGGCAGGGCGAACACTGAA. As protein: CASSGRANTE. The whole CDR3 region reads CASSGRANTEAFF.

This clone occurred a few times. The read terminates 3 residues before the CDR3 end, so the remaining end is supplied by the germline J gene. This chain joins TRBV6-2 or TRBV6-3 and TRBJ1-1; no clear D. Germline CDR1 is MNHEY and CDR2 is SVGEGT. The CDR3 is 16 residues long. CDR3 amino acids: CASSPKRTSGTYEAFF. The sequenced part of the CDR3 DNA is TGTGCCAGCAGCCCTAAGAGGACTAGCGGAACCTACGAG.

This clone has a count of ten or more. The read ends 3 residues shy of where the CDR3 ends; the end is completed using the germline J gene. The gene calls are TRBV20-1 and TRBJ1-2, with a weak D call TRBD1 (5 bases). V shed 2 bases and J shed 3 bases, with 10 bases lying between them. The germline CDR1 and CDR2 sequences are DFQATT and SNEGSKA (reference sequence). The CDR3 is 13 residues long. CDR3 sequence: CSARWQGDYGYTF. The DNA read from the CDR3 is TGCAGTGCTAGATGGCAGGGCGACTATGGC.

In its sample, this clone was seen many times. The sequence runs out 3 residues before the end of the CDR3; the remainder is reconstructed from the germline J gene. The J gene is TRBJ1-2, the V gene TRBV7-2; weak D call: TRBD1 (5 bases). V was trimmed by 5 bases and J by 1 base, leaving 11 bases between them. CDR1 and CDR2 (germline): SGHTA, FQGNSA. The CDR3 runs to 14 residues. This CDR3 reads CASSAPTVNYGYTF. The DNA read from the CDR3 is TGTGCCAGCAGCGCACCGACAGTTAACTATGGC.

This clone occurred many times. Sequencing ends 3 residues short of the CDR3 end; the germline J gene provides the rest. This chain links TRBV5-4 with TRBJ1-1; TRBD1 agrees at 9 bases. Per the germline V gene, CDR1 is SGHNT and CDR2 is YYREEE (reference sequence). This CDR3 comprises 14 residues. Trimming at V came to 3 bases and at J to 6 bases, leaving 6 bases not matched to a gene. CDR3 loop: CASSSQGARAEAFF. The sequenced CDR3 bases are TGTGCCAGCAGCTCACAGGGGGCGAGGGCTGAA.

This clone was counted ten times or more. The part of the CDR3 DNA that was read is TGTGCCAGTAGTACGGGACTAGCGGGGGGTCGGTTCGTGGACGAG. Its protein is CASSTGLAGGRFVDE. The whole CDR3 reads CASSTGLAGGRFVDEQYF. V is TRBV19 and J is TRBJ2-7; 15 bases map to TRBD2. Read coverage stops 3 residues before the CDR3 terminus; the germline J gene supplies the remainder. This CDR3 region has 18 residues. Trimming cost V 4 bases and J 5 bases; bases outside gene matches: 12. The germline gives CDR1 LNHDA, CDR2 SQIVND (reference sequence). The whole variable domain, filled in from reference TRBV19 and TRBJ2-7, reads DGGITQSPKYLFRKEGQNVTLSCEQNLNHDAMYWYRQDPGQGLRLIYYSQIVNDFQKGDIAEGYSVSREKKESFPLTVTSAQKNPTAFYLCASSTGLAGGRFVDEQYFGPGTRLTVT.

This clone came up many times. The covered CDR3 bases are TGTGCCAGCAGCTTTTTAGAGACCGGGGAG. Its translation is CASSFLETGE. The whole CDR3 reads CASSFLETGELFF. The gene calls are TRBV7-9 and TRBJ2-2, with D uncertain. The read ends 3 residues shy of where the CDR3 ends; the end is completed using the germline J gene. This CDR3 is 13 amino acids long. The V end lost 3 bases, the J end lost 5 bases, and 7 bases lay between the germline ends. The germline CDR1 and CDR2 sequences are SEHNR and FQNEAQ (reference sequence).

This clone was observed at least ten times. The read ends 3 residues shy of where the CDR3 ends; the end is completed using the germline J gene. The chain is built from TRBV19 and TRBJ2-5, with D possibly matching TRBD1 (5 bases). With 0 bases removed from V and 7 bases from J, the gap between germline ends came to 15 bases. Germline V gene sequence: CDR1 LNHDA, CDR2 SQIVND (reference sequence). This CDR3 spans 15 amino acids. CDR3 in amino acids: CASSIDRASDGTQYF. Incomplete CDR3 DNA: TGTGCCAGTAGTATAGACAGGGCCAGTGATGGGACC.

This clone was counted many times. The read terminates 3 residues before the CDR3 end, so the remaining end is supplied by the germline J gene. The V and J genes are TRBV19 and TRBJ2-7; 8 bases line up with TRBD1. Germline-derived CDR1 and CDR2 are LNHDA and SQIVND (reference sequence). Germline trimming cut 5 bases from V and 3 bases from J; bases unmatched to any gene: 6. The CDR3 is 14 residues long. Partial CDR3 DNA: TGTGCCAGTAGTGCCGGACAGGGCTACTACGAG. This codes for CASSAGQGYYE. Given in full, the CDR3 is CASSAGQGYYEQYF.

At least ten counts were recorded for this clone. The read halts 3 residues ahead of the CDR3 end, with the missing end drawn from the germline J gene. This CDR3 is also generated by other DNA sequences in the sample. The chain combines TRBV5-1 with TRBJ2-1, with D possibly matching TRBD2 (5 bases). There are 15 residues in the CDR3. Germline CDR1 reads SGHRS; CDR2 reads YFSETQ. The germline V and J ends were trimmed by 0 bases and 0 bases, with 7 bases remaining between them. The CDR3 bases that were read are TGCGCCAGCAGCTTGGCGGGGAGCTCCTACAATGAG. Translating gives CASSLAGSSYNE. The CDR3 as a whole reads CASSLAGSSYNEQFF.

Many counts were recorded for this clone. Sequencing ends 3 residues short of the CDR3 end; the germline J gene provides the rest. The V and J genes are TRBV19 and TRBJ2-5, with TRBD1 matching 7 bases. Germline CDR1 reads LNHDA; CDR2 reads SQIVND (reference sequence). Germline trimming cut 11 bases from V and 4 bases from J; bases unmatched to any gene: 16. This CDR3 has 15 amino acids. CDR3 sequence: CASSSGTGATETQYF. CDR3 DNA (partial): TGTGCCTCCTCCTCGGGAACAGGGGCTACAGAGACC.

This clone has a count of ten or more. With the read ending 3 residues before the CDR3 end, the germline J gene is used to fill in that end. The V and J genes are TRBV5-4 and TRBJ1-2, with D perhaps TRBD1 (6 bases). This CDR3 has 15 amino acids. Between the trimmed V and J ends, which lost 0 bases and 7 bases, there was a span of 16 bases. Germline values: CDR1 SGHNT, CDR2 YYREEE (reference sequence). The sequenced part of the CDR3 DNA is TGTGCCAGCAGCTTGGCCTCAAACAGGGTTGGTGGC. This encodes CASSLASNRVGG. The whole CDR3 sequence is CASSLASNRVGGYTF.

In this sample, this clone turned up many times. The observed sequence ends 3 residues before the CDR3 terminus, with the missing tail filled in from the germline J gene. The rearrangement joins TRBV5-1 to TRBJ1-1; TRBD1 might be the D (5 bases). Germline loops: CDR1 SGHRS, CDR2 YFSETQ. The CDR3 is 14 amino acids. Trimming shortened V by 0 bases and J by 2 bases, and 8 bases separated the two germline ends. The CDR3 region is CASSLVRGNTEAFF. CDR3 bases read: TGCGCCAGCAGCTTGGTGCGGGGCAACACTGAA.